This T cell receptor (beta chain) was documented in a study of OX40 agonist ivuxolimab in advanced cancers. Study in general: Partial responses were recorded for three patients, including one with hepatocellular carcinoma and two with cutaneous melanoma.

The study, taken as a whole, reports: Expanded peripheral T-cell antigen specificity went undetermined. Relative to CD4+ cells, CD8+ T cells on average had more expanded clones.

Generated by immunoSEQ multiplex PCR, the TCRdb table keeps only in-frame clones and is missing some. In the table there are fewer than 20,000 clones, less than 75% of which are singletons. This clone was detected a few times. Its target is not known. The germline V gene encodes CDR1 MNHEY and CDR2 SMNVEV (reference sequence). The V segment lost 2 bases and the J segment 4 bases; nucleotides outside the gene matches: 6. The CDR3 extends over 15 amino acids. The genes are TRBV27 and TRBJ2-7, with TRBD2 matching over 9 bases. The source material was CD4+ or CD8+ T cells sorted from blood, sampled in a trial of the OX40 agonist ivuxolimab. This TCR derives from an adult with an advanced solid tumor such as melanoma, head and neck, liver or kidney cancer. The CDR3 loop reads CASSLLAGGIYEQYF. The CDR3 DNA reads TGTGCCAGCAGTTTACTTGCGGGAGGGATATACGAGCAGTACTTC.